This T cell receptor beta chain originates from a study of blood T cell repertoires in COVID-19. In the study overall: Nucleic acid was either cDNA or gDNA, and it came from T cells, B-cell-depleted T cells, or PBMCs.

The J segment lost 8 bases and the V segment lost 4 bases, leaving 10 bases of the junction unmatched. CDR1 SGHRS and CDR2 YFSETQ come from the germline V gene. This CDR3 spans 14 amino acids. Profiling relied on immunoSEQ multiplex PCR, and the TCRdb table lists in-frame clones only, not all of them. This sample has 110,000 or so clones; roughly nine tenths occur once, and the top ten carry 25% to 30%. The V gene is TRBV5-1, the J gene TRBJ1-1, with 8 bases fitting TRBD1. The clonotype comes from an older man with active or convalescent COVID-19. Sequencing used peripheral blood. The DNA for the CDR3 is TGCGCCAGCAGCCCCACTCCGGGACAGGCCGAAGCTTTCTTT. It is translated as CASSPTPGQAEAFF.